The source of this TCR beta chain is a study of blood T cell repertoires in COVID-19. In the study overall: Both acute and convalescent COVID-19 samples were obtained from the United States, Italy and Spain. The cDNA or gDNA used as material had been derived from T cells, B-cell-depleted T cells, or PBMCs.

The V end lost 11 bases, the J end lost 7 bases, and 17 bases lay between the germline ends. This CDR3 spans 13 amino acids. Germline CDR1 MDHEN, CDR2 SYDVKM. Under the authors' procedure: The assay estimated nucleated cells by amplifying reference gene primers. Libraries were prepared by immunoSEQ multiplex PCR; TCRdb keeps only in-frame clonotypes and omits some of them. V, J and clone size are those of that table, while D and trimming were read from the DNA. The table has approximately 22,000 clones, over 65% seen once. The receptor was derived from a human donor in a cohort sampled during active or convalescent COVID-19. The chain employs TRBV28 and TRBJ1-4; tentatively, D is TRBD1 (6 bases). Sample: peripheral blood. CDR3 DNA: TGTGCCGGGGGCGACGACAGTTTTGAAAAACTGTTTTTT. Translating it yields CAGGDDSFEKLFF. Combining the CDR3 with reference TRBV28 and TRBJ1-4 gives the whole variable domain DVKVTQSSRYLVKRTGEKVFLECVQDMDHENMFWYRQDPGLGLRLIYFSYDVKMKEKGDIPEGYSVSREKKERFSLILESASTNQTSMYLCAGGDDSFEKLFFGSGTQLSVL.